The rows below give T cell receptor beta chains drawn from one sample of a study of cytomegalovirus exposure and HLA in healthy donors. Produced via immunoSEQ multiplex PCR; TCRdb's table is partial and in-frame only. In the table there are 140,000 to 150,000 clones, about four fifths of which are singletons. The sequenced material came from PBMCs. The receptors come from a woman aged 18-29 years in good health and CMV-seropositive. The CDR3 runs from the conserved cysteine through the conserved F or W. The D gene is left open where the match is weak. The size field is filled for only some rows; it gives once, few, many or a size class.

d_call	v_call	j_call	clone_size	cdr3_aa	cdr3_nt
NA	TRBV7-9	TRBJ2-2	NA	CSSSLIGGTVVTGELFF	TGTTCCAGCAGCTTAATAGGAGGGACAGTGGTCACCGGGGAGCTGTTTTTT
NA	TRBV6-6	TRBJ2-7	NA	CASSYSRGYYEQYF	TGTGCCAGCAGTTACTCTAGGGGGTACTACGAGCAGTACTTC
NA	TRBV6-1	TRBJ1-2	NA	CASSEGAIRGFYGYTF	TGTGCCAGCAGTGAAGGGGCCATCCGGGGGTTCTATGGCTACACCTTC
TRBD2	TRBV12-5	TRBJ2-2	NA	CASGLLGGGYTGELFF	TGTGCTAGTGGTTTGCTCGGCGGGGGGTATACCGGGGAGCTGTTTTTT
NA	TRBV28	TRBJ1-1	once	CATWGSPVTEAFF	TGTGCCACCTGGGGCAGTCCTGTCACTGAAGCTTTCTTT
NA	TRBV27	TRBJ2-1	NA	CASSTTGYNEQFF	TGTGCCAGCAGTACCACAGGTTACAATGAGCAGTTCTTC
NA	TRBV6-6	TRBJ1-5	NA	CATRPGSTNQPQHF	TGTGCCACCAGACCGGGATCCACAAATCAGCCCCAGCATTTT
TRBD2	TRBV2	TRBJ2-5	NA	CASSVPGGRQETQYF	TGTGCCAGCAGTGTACCGGGGGGGCGGCAGGAGACCCAGTACTTC
NA	TRBV5-1	TRBJ2-7	NA	CASSRDNIYEQYF	TGCGCCAGCAGCAGGGACAACATCTACGAGCAGTACTTC
NA	TRBV10-2	TRBJ1-1	NA	CASSWDIGWARTTEAFF	TGCGCCAGCAGTTGGGACATCGGGTGGGCTAGAACCACTGAAGCTTTCTTT
NA	TRBV9	TRBJ1-3	NA	CASSLKGETGNTIYF	TGTGCCAGCAGCCTTAAAGGGGAAACTGGAAACACCATATATTTT
NA	TRBV5-6	TRBJ2-5	NA	CASSLGGQGWKTQYF	TGTGCCAGCAGCTTGGGGGGGCAGGGCTGGAAGACCCAGTACTTC
NA	TRBV5-4	TRBJ2-1	few	CASSFPTGDYNEQFF	TGTGCCAGCAGCTTCCCAACAGGAGATTACAATGAGCAGTTCTTC
NA	TRBV25-1	TRBJ1-1	NA	CASSEYRTNTEAFF	TGTGCCAGCAGTGAATATAGAACGAACACTGAAGCTTTCTTT
NA	TRBV19	TRBJ1-5	few	CASSIRQGNQPQHF	TGTGCCAGTAGTATTCGCCAGGGGAATCAGCCCCAGCATTTT
NA	TRBV28	TRBJ1-2	NA	CAIDSQPSVYGYTF	TGTGCCATCGACAGCCAGCCGAGTGTCTATGGCTACACCTTC
NA	TRBV4-1	TRBJ1-5	NA	CASSRGTAQQPQHF	TGCGCCAGCAGCCGGGGCACCGCCCAGCAGCCCCAGCATTTT
TRBD1	TRBV5-1	TRBJ1-6	NA	CASSLGTGLSPLHF	TGCGCCAGCAGCTTGGGGACAGGTCTTTCACCCCTCCACTTT
TRBD1	TRBV7-2	TRBJ2-7	NA	CASSPIWTGIYEQYF	TGTGCCAGCAGCCCTATATGGACAGGGATCTACGAGCAGTACTTC
TRBD1	TRBV19	TRBJ2-7	NA	CASSHNRGTATYEQYF	TGTGCCAGTAGTCACAACAGAGGGACAGCAACCTACGAGCAGTACTTC
NA	TRBV28	TRBJ1-2	NA	CASSLTAPSRQSGYTF	TGTGCCAGCAGTTTAACGGCCCCCTCTCGACAGTCTGGCTACACCTTC
TRBD2	TRBV7-7	TRBJ2-5	NA	CASSLGAGGTQYF	TGTGCCAGCAGCTTAGGGGCGGGGGGGACCCAGTACTTC
NA	TRBV9	TRBJ2-3	NA	CASSVDRLADTQYF	TGTGCCAGCAGCGTTGACAGGTTAGCCGATACGCAGTATTTT
NA	TRBV29-1	TRBJ2-7	NA	CSAQQDSYEQYF	TGCAGCGCCCAACAGGATTCCTACGAGCAGTACTTC
NA	TRBV11-2	TRBJ1-1	NA	CASSLVRGVTEAFF	TGTGCCAGCAGCTTAGTTCGGGGGGTAACTGAAGCTTTCTTT
TRBD1	TRBV6-5	TRBJ2-7	NA	CASSYARDRPSQQYF	TGTGCCAGCAGTTACGCGCGGGACAGGCCTTCTCAGCAGTACTTC
NA	TRBV28	TRBJ1-1	NA	CASIDGGYTEAFF	TGTGCCAGCATCGACGGGGGGTACACTGAAGCTTTCTTT
TRBD2	TRBV11-2	TRBJ2-5	NA	CASSSGAGVETQYF	TGTGCCAGCAGCTCCGGGGCGGGGGTAGAGACCCAGTACTTC
TRBD1	TRBV6-5	TRBJ1-2	once	CASSYQGDSGYTF	TGTGCCAGCAGTTACCAGGGGGACTCCGGCTACACCTTC
NA	TRBV7-2	TRBJ1-5	NA	CASSLGGYNQPQHF	TGTGCCAGCAGCTTAGGAGGGTACAATCAGCCCCAGCATTTT
NA	TRBV7-9	TRBJ1-2	once	CASSLSSYGYTF	TGTGCCAGCAGCTTATCCAGCTATGGCTACACCTTC
TRBD1	TRBV5-6	TRBJ1-1	NA	CASSLGVTGGSGTEAFF	TGTGCCAGCAGCTTGGGAGTGACAGGGGGATCGGGCACTGAAGCTTTCTTT
TRBD2	TRBV25-1	TRBJ2-3	NA	CASSEYGPSVGGTQYF	TGTGCCAGCAGTGAATACGGGCCCAGCGTCGGGGGGACGCAGTATTTT
TRBD2	TRBV6-5	TRBJ2-1	NA	CASSRAGGLGEQFF	TGTGCCAGCAGTAGAGCGGGGGGGCTGGGTGAGCAGTTCTTC
TRBD2	TRBV5-6	TRBJ2-5	once	CASSHEKAGEETQYF	TGTGCCAGCAGCCACGAAAAAGCGGGGGAAGAGACCCAGTACTTC
TRBD2	TRBV6-1	TRBJ2-3	NA	CASSVGGDTDTQYF	TGTGCCAGCAGTGTCGGGGGGGACACAGATACGCAGTATTTT
TRBD1	TRBV6-5	TRBJ2-7	NA	CASSRDRGYEQYF	TGTGCCAGCAGCCGGGACAGGGGCTACGAGCAGTACTTC
TRBD2	TRBV5-1	TRBJ2-3	NA	CASSSGLAGGPGTDTQYF	TGCGCCAGCAGCTCCGGACTAGCGGGCGGCCCAGGCACAGATACGCAGTATTTT